What follows are 21 T cell receptor beta chains derived from one specimen sequenced in a study of cytomegalovirus exposure and HLA in healthy donors. Researchers ran the PCR with 60 Vbeta and 13 Jbeta primers. Libraries were prepared by immunoSEQ multiplex PCR; TCRdb keeps only in-frame clonotypes and omits some of them. The sample has 110,000 or so clones, around 80% seen once; the top ten hold 6% to 8%. Source material: PBMCs. The receptors were gathered from a young man in good health and CMV-seropositive.

The chain has TRBV7-3 and TRBJ2-5, with TRBD2 matching 7 bases. Germline CDR1 SGHTA, CDR2 FQGTGA. With 1 base clipped from V and 2 bases from J, the junction kept 4 bases outside the gene matches. The CDR3 is made up of 15 amino acids. CDR3 protein: CASSLMGGVQETQYF. In DNA, the CDR3 is TGTGCCAGCAGCTTAATGGGGGGGGTACAAGAGACCCAGTACTTC. The complete variable domain, with remaining parts taken from reference TRBV7-3 and TRBJ2-5, reads GAGVSQTPSNKVTEKGKYVELRCDPISGHTALYWYRQSLGQGPEFLIYFQGTGAADDSGLPNDRFFAVRPEGSVSTLKIQRTERGDSAVYLCASSLMGGVQETQYFGPGTRLLVL.

This rearrangement joins TRBV7-9 to TRBJ2-1; no clear D. CDR1 is SEHNR and CDR2 is FQNEAQ in the germline V gene (reference sequence). The CDR3 has 15 residues. Between the trimmed V and J ends, which lost 2 bases and 4 bases, there was a span of 12 bases. The DNA for the CDR3 is TGTGCCAGCAGCTTAAGTGGCCTAGGATACAATGAGCAGTTCTTC. Translated: CASSLSGLGYNEQFF.

J is TRBJ1-1 and V is TRBV27; 9 bases are shared with TRBD1. After removal of 5 bases from V and 0 bases from J, the junction contained 7 bases not matched to a gene. Germline CDR1 is MNHEY and CDR2 is SMNVEV (reference sequence). The CDR3 loop spans 16 amino acids. This chain's CDR3 is CASSETGQGLNTEAFF. The CDR3 DNA reads TGTGCCAGCAGTGAAACGGGACAGGGATTGAACACTGAAGCTTTCTTT.

This clone was found once. This chain uses TRBV27 with TRBJ1-2; D perhaps matches TRBD1 (5 bases). This CDR3 is built from 14 residues. Germline V gene data show CDR1 as MNHEY and CDR2 as SMNVEV (reference sequence). The V and J ends lost 3 bases and 0 bases respectively, with 8 bases between them. The CDR3 reads CASSFRDTNYGYTF. The DNA of the CDR3 is TGTGCCAGCAGTTTCAGGGATACTAACTATGGCTACACCTTC.

The genes are TRBV18 and TRBJ2-3; TRBD2 aligns across 7 bases. Per the germline V gene, CDR1 is KGHSH and CDR2 is LQKENI. The V gene end was trimmed by 0 bases and the J gene end by 3 bases; junction bases not matched to a gene: 6. This CDR3 region has 16 residues. Written as DNA, the CDR3 is TGTGCCAGCTCACCACCCAGCGGGGTGGGGACAGATACGCAGTATTTT. It codes for CASSPPSGVGTDTQYF. Filled out from reference TRBV18 and TRBJ2-3, the complete variable domain reads NAGVMQNPRHLVRRRGQEARLRCSPMKGHSHVYWYRQLPEEGLKFMVYLQKENIIDESGMPKERFSAEFPKEGPSILRIQQVVRGDSAAYFCASSPPSGVGTDTQYFGPGTRLTVL.

The genes are TRBV9 and TRBJ1-5, with a tentative D call TRBD1 (6 bases). V lost 3 bases and J 4 bases, leaving 14 bases between the germline ends. CDR3 length: 15 residues. Germline lookup yields CDR1 SGDLS and CDR2 YYNGEE. CDR3 bases: TGTGCCAGCAGCGAGGGGACATTAGGGAATCAGCCCCAGCATTTT. This sequence encodes CASSEGTLGNQPQHF.

This clone was seen just once. This sequence joins TRBV29-1 and TRBJ1-2; TRBD1 matches 7 bases. The V segment lost 3 bases and the J segment 0 bases; nucleotides outside the gene matches: 4. CDR1 and CDR2 (germline): SQVTM, ANQGSEA. The CDR3 loop spans 14 amino acids. The CDR3 sequence is CSVEGTAANYGYTF. The CDR3 region has the DNA TGCAGCGTTGAGGGGACAGCAGCTAACTATGGCTACACCTTC.

The chain combines TRBV30 with TRBJ1-4; a weak D match, TRBD1 (6 bases). This CDR3 region has 15 residues. Germline CDR1 reads GTSNPN; CDR2 reads SVGIG (reference sequence). V was trimmed by 4 bases and J by 7 bases, leaving 19 bases between them. CDR3 residues: CAWKTGEVSGEKLFF. CDR3 DNA sequence: TGTGCCTGGAAGACAGGAGAAGTTTCGGGTGAAAAACTGTTTTTT. The full variable domain, its missing parts supplied by reference TRBV30 and TRBJ1-4, is SQTIHQWPATLVQPVGSPLSLECTVEGTSNPNLYWYRQAAGRGLQLLFYSVGIGQISSEVPQNLSASRPQDRQFILSSKKLLLSDSGFYLCAWKTGEVSGEKLFFGSGTQLSVL.

V and J are TRBV19 and TRBJ1-5; D call uncertain. Deletions cut 3 bases from V and 0 bases from J, with 12 bases between. Germline loops: CDR1 LNHDA, CDR2 SQIVND (reference sequence). The CDR3 spans 16 residues. The CDR3 loop reads CASSMGGRHSNQPQHF. CDR3 sequence (DNA): TGTGCCAGTAGTATGGGCGGGCGCCATAGCAATCAGCCCCAGCATTTT.

The gene calls are TRBV19 and TRBJ1-5; 7 nucleotides agree with TRBD1. The V segment lost 9 bases and the J segment 0 bases; nucleotides outside the gene matches: 8. This CDR3 contains 15 residues. Per the germline V gene, CDR1 is LNHDA and CDR2 is SQIVND (reference sequence). CDR3: CARQGRANSNQPQHF. The CDR3, as DNA: TGTGCCAGACAGGGGCGCGCCAATAGCAATCAGCCCCAGCATTTT.

V is TRBV2 and J is TRBJ2-5, with 9 nucleotides matching TRBD1. The CDR3 consists of 14 residues. V lost 5 bases to trimming and J lost 1 base; unmatched junction nucleotides: 2. Germline CDR1 and CDR2: SNHLY and FYNNEI. The CDR3 loop is CASSRDRAQETQYF. In DNA, the CDR3 is TGTGCCAGCAGTCGGGACAGGGCCCAAGAGACCCAGTACTTC.

This rearrangement joins TRBV5-1 to TRBJ2-4, with D possibly matching TRBD2 (5 bases). V was shortened by 5 bases and J by 0 bases, with 9 bases between the two germline ends. This CDR3 region has 14 residues. The germline gives CDR1 SGHRS, CDR2 YFSETQ. The CDR3 nucleotides read TGCGCCAGCAGAGCAGAGGGAGCCAAAAACATTCAGTACTTC. Its translation is CASRAEGAKNIQYF.

The chain couples TRBV4-1 to TRBJ2-5; the match to TRBD2 covers 9 bases. The CDR3 is made up of 14 amino acids. Germline lookup yields CDR1 MGHRA and CDR2 YSYEKL. J was trimmed by 4 bases and V by 6 bases; bases with no gene match: 6. The CDR3 DNA reads TGCGCCAGCAGTCCAGGGACTAGCAGAGAGACCCAGTACTTC. Translating it yields CASSPGTSRETQYF.

The CDR3 nucleotides read TGTGCCAGCAGCGTAGAGGTCGGGGGTCTCTACGAGCAGTACTTC. It translates to CASSVEVGGLYEQYF. The chain links TRBV9 to TRBJ2-7; tentatively, D is TRBD2 (6 bases). This CDR3 region has 15 residues. Per the germline V gene, CDR1 is SGDLS and CDR2 is YYNGEE. The ends were cut back, 0 bases at V and 3 bases at J, with 13 bases in the middle.

This chain links TRBV6-1 with TRBJ2-5; 7 bases are shared with TRBD2. With V trimmed by 2 bases and J by 2 bases, 5 bases remained unmatched. CDR3 length: 15 residues. Germline CDR1 reads MNHNS; CDR2 reads SASEGT. This chain's CDR3 is CASSEIAGEQETQYF. CDR3 coding DNA: TGTGCCAGCAGTGAAATCGCGGGGGAGCAAGAGACCCAGTACTTC.

J is TRBJ1-6 and V is TRBV30, with a possible D match to TRBD1 (5 bases). V was trimmed by 0 bases and J by 9 bases, leaving 18 bases between them. CDR3 length: 16 amino acids. Germline lookup yields CDR1 GTSNPN and CDR2 SVGIG (reference sequence). CDR3 in amino acids: CAWSVQVGGGGSPLHF. CDR3 nucleotides: TGTGCCTGGAGTGTACAGGTCGGGGGAGGAGGTTCACCCCTCCACTTT.

V and J are TRBV4-1 and TRBJ2-1; 10 nucleotides line up with TRBD2. CDR1 and CDR2 (germline): MGHRA, YSYEKL. Losses at the gene ends were 5 bases for V and 4 bases for J; bases not matched to a gene: 5. This CDR3 spans 15 amino acids. CDR3 DNA sequence: TGCGCCAGCAGCAATCTAGCGGGGGCTTACAATGAGCAGTTCTTC. Its translation: CASSNLAGAYNEQFF.

The chain recombines TRBV7-8 with TRBJ2-5; 9 bases line up with TRBD1. The DNA end favors TRBJ2-7, so the J call may be wrong. The CDR3 has 15 residues. Per germline, CDR1 SGHVS and CDR2 FQNEAQ. CDR3 DNA: TGTGCCAGCAGCTTAGTAGGGACAGGGTCCTACGAGCAGTACTTC. Residues: CASSLVGTGSYEQYF.

The rearrangement links TRBV7-2 to TRBJ2-1; 7 nucleotides agree with TRBD1. CDR1 and CDR2 from the germline V gene are SGHTA and FQGNSA. The CDR3 is 18 amino acids. V was pared by 6 bases and J by 2 bases, with 16 bases of the junction left unmatched. DNA for the CDR3: TGTGCCAGCAGTCCGAACTCCAGACAGGGATCGGCCTACAATGAGCAGTTCTTC. This codes for CASSPNSRQGSAYNEQFF.

For the CDR3, the DNA is TGCGCCAGCAGCTTGGCGGCAGGAACTAATGAAAAACTGTTTTTT. This gives the protein CASSLAAGTNEKLFF. The rearrangement links TRBV5-1 to TRBJ1-4, with D unresolved. There are 15 residues in the CDR3. Trimming cost V 0 bases and J 1 base, with 7 bases left between them. Germline V lookup: CDR1 SGHRS, CDR2 YFSETQ.

This clone came up once. The V and J genes are TRBV9 and TRBJ2-7, with D perhaps TRBD1 (5 bases). The germline V and J ends were trimmed by 0 bases and 2 bases, with 9 bases remaining between them. Germline loops: CDR1 SGDLS, CDR2 YYNGEE. The CDR3 runs to 14 residues. The CDR3 DNA sequence: TGTGCCAGCAGCGTAGGCGGCAGGGCCTACGAGCAGTACTTC. Amino acids: CASSVGGRAYEQYF.